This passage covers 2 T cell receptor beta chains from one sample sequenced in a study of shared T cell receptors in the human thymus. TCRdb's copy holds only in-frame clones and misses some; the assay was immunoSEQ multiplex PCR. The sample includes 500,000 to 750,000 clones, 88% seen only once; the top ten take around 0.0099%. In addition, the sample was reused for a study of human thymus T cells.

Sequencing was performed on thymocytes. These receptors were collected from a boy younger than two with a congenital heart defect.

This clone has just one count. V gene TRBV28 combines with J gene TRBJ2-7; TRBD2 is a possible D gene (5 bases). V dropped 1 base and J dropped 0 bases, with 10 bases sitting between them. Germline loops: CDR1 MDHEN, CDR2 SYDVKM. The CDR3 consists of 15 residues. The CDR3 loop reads CASSLSTGISYEQYF. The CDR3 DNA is TGTGCCAGCAGTTTATCCACGGGGATCTCCTACGAGCAGTACTTC.

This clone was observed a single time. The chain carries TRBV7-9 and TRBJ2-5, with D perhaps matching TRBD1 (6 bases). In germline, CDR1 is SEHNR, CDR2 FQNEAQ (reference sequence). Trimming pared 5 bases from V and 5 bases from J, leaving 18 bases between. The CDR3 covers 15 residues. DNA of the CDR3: TGTGCCAGCAGCCCGGTCGGCAGGGGTCGGGAGACCCAGTACTTC. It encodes CASSPVGRGRETQYF.